This paragraph covers one T cell receptor (beta chain) sequence. Its specificity is unknown. Exclusions: uncontrolled infection, other autoimmune disease, pregnancy, lactation. CDR1 is KGHDR and CDR2 is SFDVKD in the germline V gene. CDR3 length: 15 amino acids. Trimming took 4 bases from V and 1 from J; bases not matched to a gene: 4. This sample stems from a study of T cells in Graves' hyperthyroidism and ophthalmopathy. Findings and caveats of the study: The model identified upcoming ophthalmopathy a median about 6.5 months ahead of onset. Within blood appeared most thyroid clonotypes that had expanded above 0.001.

Researchers amplified the TCR beta CDR3 regions from RNA transcripts. HTBI primers were used for first-round RT-PCR of the TCR CDR3. TCRdb re-called the multiplex PCR reads with MiXCR, one entry per CDR3 protein. The table lists about 260,000 distinct CDR3 sequences, less than 30% of them singletons. This chain connects TRBV24-1 to TRBJ2-5; TRBD1 matches 8 bases. The sample comprised blood. The clonotype was recovered from a man aged 40-55 years with Graves' hyperthyroidism that later progressed to Graves' ophthalmopathy. This CDR3 is CATSDPTGGQETQYF. The CDR3 DNA sequence: TGTGCCACCAGTGACCCTACAGGGGGCCAAGAGACCCAGTACTTC.